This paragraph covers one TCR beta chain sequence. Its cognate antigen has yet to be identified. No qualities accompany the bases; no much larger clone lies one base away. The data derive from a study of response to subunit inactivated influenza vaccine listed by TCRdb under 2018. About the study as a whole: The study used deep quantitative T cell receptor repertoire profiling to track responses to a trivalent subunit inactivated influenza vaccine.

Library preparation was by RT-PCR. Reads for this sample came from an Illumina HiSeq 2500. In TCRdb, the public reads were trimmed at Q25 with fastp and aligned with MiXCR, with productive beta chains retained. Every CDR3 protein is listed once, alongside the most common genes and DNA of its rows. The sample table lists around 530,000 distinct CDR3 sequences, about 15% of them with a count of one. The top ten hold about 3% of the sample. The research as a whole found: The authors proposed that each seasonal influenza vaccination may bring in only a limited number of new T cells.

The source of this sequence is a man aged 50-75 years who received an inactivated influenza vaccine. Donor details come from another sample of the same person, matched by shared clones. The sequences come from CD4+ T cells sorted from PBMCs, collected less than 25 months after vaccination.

The DNA sequence reads TGTGCCAGCAGCACGGGGGCTGCGGGGGGCCCTGAAGCTTTCTTT. Its protein is CASSTGAAGGPEAFF. The V gene is TRBV5-6 and the J gene is TRBJ1-1; possibly the D gene is TRBD1, per 6 matching bases. CDR1 and CDR2 were assigned from the germline V gene as SGHDT and YYEEEE. The cysteine opens and the phenylalanine closes a CDR3 of 15 amino acids. Just CDR3 DNA is preserved here, 45 bases in frame from base 1. V is pared back by 4 bases and J by 6 bases, with 19 bases lying between the germline termini.